This T cell receptor beta chain was sequenced in a study of cytomegalovirus exposure and HLA in healthy donors. Study-wide findings and caveats: For TCR beta chains, V- and J-gene trimming was later linked to a missense DCLRE1C variant. In a later analysis, HLA-associated TCR beta chains were more clonally expanded than equally common others.

Vbeta (60) and Jbeta (13) primers were used in the PCR. Per the authors' pipeline: It was a later analysis that counted tens of millions of unique TCR beta chains, of which 8.5 million to 12 million were shared. The data were produced by immunoSEQ multiplex PCR, yet TCRdb's version contains in-frame clones alone and is incomplete. Clonal size and the V and J genes are those of that table, whereas D and trimming came from the DNA. The data contain some 110,000 clones, about 80% of them singletons. Regarding this clone: Antigen specificity is unknown.

This sequence was found in a man between 25 and 39 years old in good health and CMV-seronegative. The source material was PBMCs.

In nucleotides, the CDR3 is TGTGCCAGTAGTCCTGGAAAGAGGGCCTACGAGCAGTACTTC. Translated, it gives CASSPGKRAYEQYF. The chain joins TRBV19 to TRBJ2-7, with D perhaps TRBD2 (5 bases). Germline values: CDR1 LNHDA, CDR2 SQIVND (reference sequence). V was clipped by 5 bases and J by 2 bases, with 13 bases between them. The CDR3 is made up of 14 amino acids.